This T cell receptor beta chain stems from a study of blood T cell repertoires in COVID-19. Original analysis: Researchers report that nucleated cell counts were estimated from reference gene primer amplification. Repertoires were generated with immunoSEQ multiplex PCR, while TCRdb's copy carries only in-frame clones and drops some. That table furnishes V, J and clone size, whereas the DNA furnished D and trimming. The profile shows over 150,000 clones, around 84% of them singletons. This clone was observed a single time. All enrollees were about 18 to 100 years old and from under 25 US areas. Clinical history as reported by participants underpinned cohort assignment. Recovery among Cohort 3 donors was established by two negative PCRs, clearance, or symptom resolution. The CDR3 has 12 amino acids. V lost 6 bases and J 4 bases, leaving 8 bases between the germline ends. The germline V gene has CDR1 KGHSH and CDR2 LQKENI.

This receptor was obtained from a man between 50 and 59 years old who had recovered from COVID-19. Sequenced sample: PBMCs or T cells enriched from blood (not recorded which). This chain connects TRBV18 to TRBJ2-3; a possible D gene is TRBD2 (6 bases). CDR3 bases: TGTGCCAGCTCCCGACTAGCAGATACGCAGTATTTT. Its translation is CASSRLADTQYF.